What follows are 7 T cell receptor beta chains derived from one specimen sequenced in a study of T cell responses to AZD1222 COVID-19 vaccine (dated by TCRdb to the early 2020s). Libraries came from the immunoSEQ multiplex PCR assay. TCRdb obtained this table from immuneACCESS and retained in-frame rearrangements with V and J assigned. These tables miss some clones; where compared with another copy, unresolved V genes account for less than half of the shortfall, and the remainder is unexplained. Within this sample are 95,000 to 110,000 clones, with around nine tenths of them counted one time only. Of the sample, roughly 6% falls within the top ten clones. Read against the paper, the sample's time point label means: about 28 days (+/-7) after the second vaccine dose. Sequencing was performed on peripheral blood, taken 28 days after the second AZD1222 dose. All receptors come from an adult who received the AZD1222 COVID-19 vaccine.

In its sample, this clone was seen a few times. The rearrangement links TRBV28 to TRBJ1-2; 7 bases are shared with TRBD1. Germline V lookup: CDR1 MDHEN, CDR2 SYDVKM. V was clipped by 5 bases and J by 4 bases; unmatched bases: 13. The CDR3 runs 16 residues. Here the CDR3 DNA reads TGTGCCAGCAGTCCACCGGAAGACAGGGTAGTCTATGGCTACACCTTC. Translation gives CASSPPEDRVVYGYTF.

The V gene is TRBV10-2, the J gene TRBJ2-7; unclear D gene. The CDR3 has 16 amino acids. The germline V and J ends were trimmed by 0 bases and 6 bases, with 18 bases remaining between them. Germline CDR1 reads WSHSY; CDR2 reads SAAADI. CDR3 residues: CASSESVTAPPSEQYF. CDR3 bases: TGCGCCAGCAGTGAGTCTGTAACAGCCCCCCCGAGCGAGCAGTACTTC.

This clone was found once. This rearrangement joins TRBV10-1 to TRBJ1-1, with TRBD1 matching over 9 bases. Trimming removed 6 bases from V and 0 bases from J; junction bases left unmatched: 8. CDR3 size: 16 residues. Germline V gene data show CDR1 as WNHNN and CDR2 as SYGVQD (reference sequence). DNA of the CDR3: TGCGCCAGCAGCGTGGGACAGGGAAGAATGAACACTGAAGCTTTCTTT. This codes for CASSVGQGRMNTEAFF.

The chain couples TRBV28 to TRBJ2-5; 10 bases map to TRBD2. Germline CDR1 is MDHEN and CDR2 is SYDVKM. This CDR3 is built from 14 residues. V dropped 6 bases and J dropped 4; count of bases not matched to a gene: 5. The CDR3 here is CASRVAGGLETQYF. The CDR3 region has the DNA TGTGCCAGCAGGGTAGCGGGGGGCCTAGAGACCCAGTACTTC.

The J gene is TRBJ1-5, the V gene TRBV6-6; D is unresolved. This CDR3 has 13 residues. Looked up from germline, CDR1 is MNHNY and CDR2 is SVGAGI (reference sequence). Trimming removed 10 bases from V and 0 bases from J, with 10 bases in between. CDR3 sequence: CATTVYSNQPQHF. The CDR3 bases are TGTGCCACCACAGTATATAGCAATCAGCCCCAGCATTTT.

This rearrangement joins TRBV7-9 to TRBJ2-3; 8 nucleotides line up with TRBD1. V trimming: 6 bases; J trimming: 1 base; junction bases outside the gene matches: 6. Germline V gene sequence: CDR1 SEHNR, CDR2 FQNEAQ (reference sequence). This CDR3 is 15 amino acids long. The CDR3 coding sequence is TGTGCCAGCAGTCAACCGGACAGGGGCACAGATACGCAGTATTTT. Amino acids: CASSQPDRGTDTQYF.

This sequence joins TRBV12-3 or TRBV12-4 and TRBJ1-5, with D perhaps matching TRBD1 (5 bases). The CDR3 runs 13 residues. V was trimmed by 5 bases and J by 12 bases, leaving 17 bases between them. In DNA, the CDR3 is TGTGCCAGCAGTCTGAACGCAGGGAAGATCCAGCATTTT. Protein: CASSLNAGKIQHF.